The 24 T cell receptor beta chains below were found in one sample sequenced in a study of T cells in Graves' hyperthyroidism and ophthalmopathy. Amplification of TCR beta CDR3 regions was performed using RNA transcripts as template. With the HTBI primer set, the TCR CDR3 went through a first round of RT-PCR. Each CDR3 protein gets one entry after TCRdb re-called the multiplex PCR reads with MiXCR. The data hold a few hundred thousand distinct CDR3 sequences, with less than 25% observed a single time. The sequencing sample was made of blood. The receptors come from a man younger than 35 with Graves' hyperthyroidism.

This chain joins TRBV30 and TRBJ1-3, with D maybe TRBD1 (5 bases). The V gene lost 4 bases and the J gene lost 3 bases, with 16 bases spanning the gap. The CDR3 runs 15 residues. Germline CDR1 is GTSNPN and CDR2 is SVGIG (reference sequence). CDR3 loop: CAWNLYQGGGNTIYF. For the CDR3, the DNA is TGTGCCTGGAACTTATACCAGGGTGGTGGAAACACCATATATTTT.

At least ten counts were recorded for this clonotype. V usage is TRBV12-5 and J usage is TRBJ2-5; D is uncertain. This CDR3 contains 17 residues. V was cut by 6 bases and J by 1 base, with 21 bases left in between. CDR1 and CDR2 (germline): LGHNT, FRNRAP. The CDR3 nucleotides are TGTGCTAGTGGCCCTAGTGGCGGCCAATTCTTCCAAGAGACCCAGTACTTC. This encodes CASGPSGGQFFQETQYF.

This clonotype appeared many times. The chain has TRBV29-1 and TRBJ1-2; the match to TRBD1 covers 9 bases. This CDR3 comprises 14 residues. Germline CDR1 reads SQVTM; CDR2 reads ANQGSEA. Trimming cost V 5 bases and J 0 bases; bases outside gene matches: 4. As DNA, the CDR3 is TGCAGCGTTATTTGGACAGGGGCTAACTATGGCTACACCTTC. Encoded protein: CSVIWTGANYGYTF. The full variable domain, completed using reference TRBV29-1 and TRBJ1-2, is SAVISQKPSRDICQRGTSLTIQCQVDSQVTMMFWYRQQPGQSLTLIATANQGSEATYESGFVIDKFPISRPNLTFSTLTVSNMSPEDSSIYLCSVIWTGANYGYTFGSGTRLTVV.

This clonotype was counted many times. This chain links TRBV7-8 with TRBJ1-5, with D maybe TRBD1 (6 bases). Germline V gene lookup returns CDR1 SGHVS and CDR2 FQNEAQ. Trimming cost V 7 bases and J 2 bases, with 12 bases left between them. The CDR3 contains 14 residues. CDR3 loop: CASTAAGGNQPQHF. CDR3 in DNA: TGTGCCAGCACCGCGGCAGGGGGCAATCAGCCCCAGCATTTT.

The gene calls are TRBV20-1 and TRBJ1-6; D remains unclear. V was pared by 5 bases and J by 7 bases, with 18 bases between. The CDR3 is 15 amino acids. Germline assignment: CDR1 DFQATT and CDR2 SNEGSKA (reference sequence). CDR3 in amino acids: CSAPLPSRKNSPLHF. Here the CDR3 DNA reads TGCAGTGCTCCTCTCCCGTCCCGGAAGAATTCACCCCTCCACTTT.

Turning to this clonotype: The junction differs from germline at one of its ends, possibly a read error. The V gene is TRBV11-1, the J gene TRBJ1-3; TRBD1 might be the D (5 bases). The CDR3 contains 17 residues. Germline CDR1 and CDR2: SGHAT and FQDESV (reference sequence). This CDR3 reads CASSLGRGVLSGNTICF. The DNA of the CDR3 is TGTGCCAGCAGCTTGGGGAGAGGGGTTCTCTCTGGAAACACCATATGTTTT.

This clonotype was counted only a few times. The rearrangement links TRBV11-2 to TRBJ2-1; D might be TRBD2 (6 bases). This CDR3 region has 14 residues. The V end was cut by 3 bases, the J end by 4 bases, with 10 bases between. Germline CDR1 is SGHAT and CDR2 is FQNNGV. The CDR3 nucleotides read TGTGCCAGCAGCTTGGGACTGTCGTACAATGAGCAGTTCTTC. Translating gives CASSLGLSYNEQFF.

The rearrangement uses TRBV27 and TRBJ1-2; no firm D call. The CDR3 extends over 12 amino acids. V was pared by 7 bases and J by 8 bases, with 14 bases between. CDR1 and CDR2 (germline): MNHEY, SMNVEV (reference sequence). The CDR3, as DNA: TGTGCCAGCACTCAACCGGGAAAAGGCTACACCTTC. Encoded protein: CASTQPGKGYTF.

V is TRBV2 and J is TRBJ1-1; maybe TRBD1 (5 bases). The germline V and J ends were trimmed by 1 base and 9 bases, with 15 bases remaining between them. This CDR3 contains 14 residues. The germline V gene has CDR1 SNHLY and CDR2 FYNNEI. CDR3 in DNA: TGTGCCAGCAGTGAAGGGGGGGTAGTCTTGCAAGCTTTCTTT. It is translated as CASSEGGVVLQAFF.

The sample holds a few counts of this clonotype. The chain employs TRBV5-1 and TRBJ2-3; 9 bases align to TRBD1. This CDR3 spans 16 amino acids. The germline V gene encodes CDR1 SGHRS and CDR2 YFSETQ. V trimming: 4 bases; J trimming: 0 bases; junction bases outside the gene matches: 6. CDR3 residues: CASSVTGGVSTDTQYF. Here the CDR3 DNA reads TGCGCCAGCAGCGTGACAGGGGGAGTGAGCACAGATACGCAGTATTTT.

A few counts support this clonotype. The chain links TRBV29-1 to TRBJ2-2, with D possibly matching TRBD1 (7 bases). CDR1 and CDR2 (germline): SQVTM, ANQGSEA. With 4 bases removed from V and 5 bases from J, the gap between germline ends came to 14 bases. The CDR3 sequence is 14 residues long. The CDR3 loop is CSVGTPGGTGELFF. The CDR3 nucleotides read TGCAGCGTTGGTACCCCAGGGGGGACCGGGGAGCTGTTTTTT.

CDR3: CSARDLEASNTGELFF. The CDR3 DNA reads as TGCAGTGCTAGAGATCTCGAAGCGAGTAACACCGGGGAGCTGTTTTTT. The V gene is TRBV20-1, the J gene TRBJ2-2; D gene unclear. Germline V gene data show CDR1 as DFQATT and CDR2 as SNEGSKA (reference sequence). This CDR3 comprises 16 residues. V was pared by 0 bases and J by 2 bases, with 13 bases between.

Notes on this clonotype: A read error may produce the germline difference seen at one junction end. The chain links TRBV2 to TRBJ1-6; weak D call: TRBD1 (6 bases). Germline V gene sequence: CDR1 SNHLY, CDR2 FYNNEI. The CDR3 extends over 15 amino acids. The CDR3 loop is CASRDRSSYNSPRHF. As DNA, the CDR3 is TGTGCCAGCAGAGACAGGAGCTCCTATAATTCACCCCGCCACTTT.

This chain links TRBV6-1 with TRBJ1-5; possible D gene TRBD1, 6 bases. The germline CDR1 and CDR2 sequences are MNHNS and SASEGT. This CDR3 contains 15 residues. The ends were cut back, 6 bases at V and 3 bases at J, with 15 bases in the middle. CDR3 loop: CASRGRTAINQPQHF. In DNA form, the CDR3 reads TGTGCCAGCAGGGGGAGGACAGCGATCAATCAGCCCCAGCATTTT.

The chain carries TRBV4-1 and TRBJ2-2, with 7 nucleotides matching TRBD2. The CDR3 is 19 amino acids. The V segment lost 0 bases and the J segment 1 base; nucleotides outside the gene matches: 11. Germline CDR1 is MGHRA and CDR2 is YSYEKL. CDR3 nucleotide sequence: TGCGCCAGCAGCCAAGAGGGGGTGCGGGCTAGCGGGAACACCGGGGAGCTGTTTTTT. It translates to CASSQEGVRASGNTGELFF.

This clonotype was found many times. The rearrangement uses TRBV6-2 or TRBV6-3 and TRBJ2-2; D may be TRBD2 (6 bases). CDR1 is MNHEY and CDR2 is SVGEGT in the germline V gene. Trimming took off 0 bases at V and 0 bases at J, with 14 bases between the two ends. There are 18 residues in the CDR3. This CDR3 reads CASSYSGTSFPNTGELFF. CDR3 DNA: TGTGCCAGCAGTTACTCGGGGACTTCTTTTCCGAACACCGGGGAGCTGTTTTTT.

The table lists this clonotype with many counts. The chain is built from TRBV6-2 or TRBV6-3 and TRBJ1-5; a weak D match, TRBD1 (5 bases). The CDR3 is 13 amino acids. Looked up from germline, CDR1 is MNHEY and CDR2 is SVGEGT. V was trimmed by 8 bases and J by 5 bases, leaving 13 bases between them. CDR3 region: CASGDLRDQPQHF. CDR3 nucleotide sequence: TGTGCCAGCGGGGACTTAAGGGATCAGCCCCAGCATTTT.

V is TRBV28 and J is TRBJ2-6; TRBD1 matches at 7 bases. CDR1 is MDHEN and CDR2 is SYDVKM in the germline V gene. This CDR3 is 17 amino acids long. The junction had 13 bases not matched to a gene; V was cut back by 1 base and J by 10 bases. This chain's CDR3 is CASSLYGTAPRGNVLTF. The CDR3 bases are TGTGCCAGCAGTTTATACGGGACAGCCCCTAGAGGTAACGTCCTGACTTTC.

The CDR3 spells CASSPTTGSNTEAFF. In DNA, the CDR3 is TGTGCCAGCTCGCCAACGACAGGATCGAACACTGAAGCTTTCTTT. The rearrangement joins TRBV18 to TRBJ1-1, with a weak D call TRBD1 (6 bases). CDR3 length: 15 residues. V was shortened by 6 bases and J by 1 base, with 15 bases between the two germline ends. Germline-derived CDR1 and CDR2 are KGHSH and LQKENI.

This clonotype was observed many times. This chain links TRBV13 with TRBJ2-7, with 9 bases fitting TRBD1. Germline loops: CDR1 PRHDT, CDR2 FYEKMQ (reference sequence). V lost 2 bases and J lost 7; bases outside the gene matches: 12. The CDR3 contains 16 residues. In DNA form, the CDR3 reads TGTGCCAGCAGCTTAATGGGCGGGACAGGGAGGAAGGAGCAGTACTTC. Translation gives CASSLMGGTGRKEQYF.

This clonotype was found many times. This chain connects TRBV15 to TRBJ2-7, with D perhaps TRBD1 (6 bases). Germline V CDR1 and CDR2: LNHNV, YYDKDF (reference sequence). V lost 4 bases and J lost 8, with 24 bases in between. The CDR3 totals 16 residues. CDR3 loop: CATSKLQGEDLRQQYF. The DNA of the CDR3 is TGTGCCACCAGCAAGTTACAGGGTGAGGACTTACGGCAGCAGTACTTC.

In its sample, this clonotype was seen many times. The DNA of the CDR3 is TGTGCCAGCAGTTTCGGACGGCTCAATCAGCCCCAGCATTTT. Its translation is CASSFGRLNQPQHF. The rearrangement links TRBV12-3 or TRBV12-4 to TRBJ1-5, with D hard to call. There are 14 residues in the CDR3. V dropped 3 bases and J dropped 3 bases, with 9 bases sitting between them.

This chain links TRBV6-1 with TRBJ1-1; D call uncertain. Germline V gene lookup returns CDR1 MNHNS and CDR2 SASEGT. Trimming took off 2 bases at V and 4 bases at J, with 11 bases between the two ends. This CDR3 has 14 amino acids. This CDR3 is CASSENLGSTEAFF. The CDR3 region has the DNA TGTGCCAGCAGTGAAAATTTGGGGAGCACTGAAGCTTTCTTT.

This clonotype was counted at least ten times. The chain recombines TRBV30 with TRBJ1-2; D uncertain. The ends were cut back, 3 bases at V and 8 bases at J, with 19 bases in the middle. Germline V CDR1 and CDR2: GTSNPN, SVGIG (reference sequence). CDR3 length: 14 residues. The CDR3 nucleotides are TGTGCCTGGAGCAGGAACAAGGCCCAAGGAGGCTACACCTTC. Protein product: CAWSRNKAQGGYTF.